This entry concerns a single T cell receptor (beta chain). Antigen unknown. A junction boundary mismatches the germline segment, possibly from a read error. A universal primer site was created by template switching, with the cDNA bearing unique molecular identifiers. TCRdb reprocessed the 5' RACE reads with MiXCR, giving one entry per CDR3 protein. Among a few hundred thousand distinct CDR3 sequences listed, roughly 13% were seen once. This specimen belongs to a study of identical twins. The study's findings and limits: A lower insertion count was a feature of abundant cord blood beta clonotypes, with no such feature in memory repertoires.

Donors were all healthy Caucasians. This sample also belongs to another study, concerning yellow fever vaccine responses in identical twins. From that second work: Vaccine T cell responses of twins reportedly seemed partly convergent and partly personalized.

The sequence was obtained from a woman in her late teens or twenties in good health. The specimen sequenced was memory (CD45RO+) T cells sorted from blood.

Written as DNA, the CDR3 is TGCTGTGCTAGAGATGCTACCGACCCTAGCGGGGATGAGCAGTTCTTC. Amino acids: CCARDATDPSGDEQFF. The chain employs TRBV20-1 and TRBJ2-1, with 9 bases fitting TRBD2. Germline CDR1 reads DFQATT; CDR2 reads SNEGSKA (reference sequence). The CDR3 consists of 16 residues.